The clone carrying this TCR beta chain was seen at least ten times. Its antigen is currently unknown. This specimen belongs to a study of regulatory T cells in long-lasting Graves disease. General observations from the study: Persistent disease preferred TRBV28, TRBJ1-2 and TRBJ2-5; new disease, TRBV20-1 and TRBJ2-1.

The CDR3 has 14 residues. The V end was cut by 4 bases, the J end by 4 bases, with 12 bases between. The germline CDR1 and CDR2 sequences are SGHRS and YFSETQ. Time point of the sample: newly diagnosed GD, antithyroid drugs for less than 3 months. PBMCs were the source of the RNA used for TCR sequencing. In building TCR beta libraries, iRepertoire HTBI primers were used together with Arm-PCR of CDR3 regions. TCRdb ran MiXCR on the multiplex PCR reads and lists one entry per CDR3 protein. Here the sample spans approximately 300,000 distinct CDR3 sequences, 15% to 20% being singletons. J is TRBJ2-1 and V is TRBV5-1; no definite D call. The TCR was taken from a female donor with Graves disease. The starting material was peripheral blood mononuclear cells (PBMCs), obtained at new diagnosis, from a patient treated with antithyroid drugs. The CDR3 loop reads CASSPTTPYNEQFF. CDR3 nucleotides: TGCGCCAGCAGCCCCACGACCCCTTACAATGAGCAGTTCTTC.